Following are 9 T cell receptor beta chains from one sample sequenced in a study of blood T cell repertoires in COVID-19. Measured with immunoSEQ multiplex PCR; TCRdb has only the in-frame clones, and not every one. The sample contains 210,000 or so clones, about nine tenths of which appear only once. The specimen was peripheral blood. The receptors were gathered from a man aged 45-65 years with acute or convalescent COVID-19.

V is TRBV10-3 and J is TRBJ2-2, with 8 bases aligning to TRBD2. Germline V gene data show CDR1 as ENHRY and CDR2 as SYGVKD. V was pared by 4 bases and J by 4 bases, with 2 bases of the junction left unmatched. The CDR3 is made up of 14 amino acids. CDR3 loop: CAISGRGATGELFF. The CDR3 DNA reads TGTGCCATCAGTGGGCGGGGGGCCACCGGGGAGCTGTTTTTT.

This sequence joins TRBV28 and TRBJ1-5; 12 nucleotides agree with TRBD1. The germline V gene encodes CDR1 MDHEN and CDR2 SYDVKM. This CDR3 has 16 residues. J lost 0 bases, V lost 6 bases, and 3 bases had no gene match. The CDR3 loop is CASRGQGAGSNQPQHF. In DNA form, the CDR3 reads TGTGCCAGCAGGGGACAGGGGGCAGGTAGCAATCAGCCCCAGCATTTT. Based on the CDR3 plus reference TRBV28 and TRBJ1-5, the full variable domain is DVKVTQSSRYLVKRTGEKVFLECVQDMDHENMFWYRQDPGLGLRLIYFSYDVKMKEKGDIPEGYSVSREKKERFSLILESASTNQTSMYLCASRGQGAGSNQPQHFGDGTRLSIL.

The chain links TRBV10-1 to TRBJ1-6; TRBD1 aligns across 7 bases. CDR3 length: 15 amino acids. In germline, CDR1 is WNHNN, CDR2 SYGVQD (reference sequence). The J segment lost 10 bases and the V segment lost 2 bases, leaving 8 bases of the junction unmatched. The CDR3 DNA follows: TGCGCCAGCAGTGAGCGGACAGGTGGGCGATCACCCCTCCACTTT. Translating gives CASSERTGGRSPLHF.

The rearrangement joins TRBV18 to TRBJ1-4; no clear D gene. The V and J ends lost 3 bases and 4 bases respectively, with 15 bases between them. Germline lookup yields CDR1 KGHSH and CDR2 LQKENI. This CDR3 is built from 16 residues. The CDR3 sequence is CASSPGAGSYNEKLFF. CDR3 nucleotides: TGTGCCAGCTCACCCGGAGCGGGCAGCTATAATGAAAAACTGTTTTTT.

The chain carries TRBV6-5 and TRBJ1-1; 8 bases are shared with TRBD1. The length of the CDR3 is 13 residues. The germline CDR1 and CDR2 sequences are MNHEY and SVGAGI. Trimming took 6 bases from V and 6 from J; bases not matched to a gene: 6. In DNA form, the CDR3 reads TGTGCCAGCAGGCCGACAGGGGCCCCTGAAGCTTTCTTT. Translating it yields CASRPTGAPEAFF.

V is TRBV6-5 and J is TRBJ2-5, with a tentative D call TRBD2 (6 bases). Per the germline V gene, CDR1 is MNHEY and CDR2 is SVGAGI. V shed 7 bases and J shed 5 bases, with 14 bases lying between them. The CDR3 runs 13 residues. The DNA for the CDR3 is TGTGCCAGCATTACGACTAGTTACGAGACCCAGTACTTC. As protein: CASITTSYETQYF.

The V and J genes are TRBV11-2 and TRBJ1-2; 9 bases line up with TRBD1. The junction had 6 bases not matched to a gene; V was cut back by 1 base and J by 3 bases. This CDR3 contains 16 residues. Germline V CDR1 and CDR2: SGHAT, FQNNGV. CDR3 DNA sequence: TGTGCCAGCAGCTTAGGGGACAGGGCTTATTACTATGGCTACACCTTC. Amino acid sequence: CASSLGDRAYYYGYTF.

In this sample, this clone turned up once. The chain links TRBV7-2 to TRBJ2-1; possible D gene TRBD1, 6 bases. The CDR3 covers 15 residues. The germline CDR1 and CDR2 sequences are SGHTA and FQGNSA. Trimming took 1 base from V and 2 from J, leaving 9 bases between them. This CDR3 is CASSLGPGAYNEQFF. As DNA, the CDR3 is TGTGCCAGCAGCTTAGGGCCAGGGGCCTACAATGAGCAGTTCTTC.

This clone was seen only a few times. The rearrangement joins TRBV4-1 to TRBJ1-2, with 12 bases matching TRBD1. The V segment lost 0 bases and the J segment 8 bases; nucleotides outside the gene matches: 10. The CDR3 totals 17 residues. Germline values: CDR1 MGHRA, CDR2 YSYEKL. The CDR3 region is CASSQDQGTGGAGGYTF. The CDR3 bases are TGCGCCAGCAGCCAAGATCAGGGGACAGGGGGCGCGGGGGGCTACACCTTC.